This T cell receptor (beta chain) was observed in a study of response to subunit inactivated influenza vaccine. Study conclusions and caveats: Each seasonal flu vaccination may recruit only limited new T cells, authors suggested.

Note on this clonotype: Its antigen is unidentified.

TCRdb re-called the RT-PCR reads through MiXCR, storing one row per CDR3 protein. The profile shows just over 300,000 distinct CDR3 sequences, just over 20% of them singletons. The sample consisted of PBMCs from blood, taken 21 months after vaccination. The TCR sequence derives from a man aged 50 to 69 who received an inactivated influenza vaccine.

In nucleotides, the CDR3 is TGCGCCAGCAGCCAAAATAGCGGGAGGTGGGCCAATGAGCAGTTCTTC. It encodes CASSQNSGRWANEQFF. This chain links TRBV4-3 with TRBJ2-1; 10 nucleotides agree with TRBD2. CDR3 length equals 16 residues. Per germline, CDR1 LGHNA and CDR2 YSLEER. The V and J ends lost 2 bases and 6 bases, in that order; junction bases with no gene match: 7.